Listed here are 26 T cell receptor beta chains from one sample, sequenced in a study of control samples from healthy donors and cancer patients. Clones were sequenced by immunoSEQ multiplex PCR, and TCRdb holds only the in-frame ones, with some missing. The table shows 170,000 or so clones, with more than 85% occurring only once. Sequencing was performed on blood. These receptors all stem from a woman aged 40-49 years in good health.

This clone was picked up one time. This chain uses TRBV14 with TRBJ2-5, with D unresolved. CDR3 length equals 13 residues. Per germline, CDR1 SGHDN and CDR2 FVKESK. The V end lost 5 bases, the J end lost 0 bases, and 7 bases lay between the germline ends. The CDR3 sequence is CASSSQNQETQYF. CDR3 nucleotide sequence: TGTGCCAGCAGCAGTCAGAACCAAGAGACCCAGTACTTC.

The gene calls are TRBV11-3 and TRBJ2-1, with D perhaps TRBD2 (5 bases). Trimming left V 4 bases short and J 2 bases short, with 21 bases between. Germline values: CDR1 SGHNT, CDR2 YENEEA. The CDR3 consists of 18 residues. The CDR3 sequence is CASSSYPPGAAPYNEQFF. DNA for the CDR3: TGTGCCAGCAGCTCCTATCCGCCCGGAGCGGCCCCCTACAATGAGCAGTTCTTC.

The CDR3 region is CAISDFESPLHF. As DNA, the CDR3 is TGTGCCATCAGTGATTTCGAATCACCCCTCCACTTT. The rearrangement joins TRBV10-3 to TRBJ1-6; D is uncertain. Germline CDR1 is ENHRY and CDR2 is SYGVKD. With 3 bases removed from V and 10 bases from J, the gap between germline ends came to 7 bases. The CDR3 is 12 residues long.

The rearrangement joins TRBV19 to TRBJ2-1; D might be TRBD1 (5 bases). V was pared by 3 bases and J by 4 bases, with 13 bases between. In germline, CDR1 is LNHDA, CDR2 SQIVND (reference sequence). The CDR3 is 15 amino acids. The CDR3 loop is CASSISGQGYNEQFF. The CDR3 bases are TGTGCCAGTAGTATCAGTGGGCAGGGATACAATGAGCAGTTCTTC.

The gene calls are TRBV6-5 and TRBJ1-2; the D gene is possibly TRBD1 (5 bases). The CDR3 contains 13 residues. Per the germline V gene, CDR1 is MNHEY and CDR2 is SVGAGI. Trimming took off 6 bases at V and 4 bases at J, with 12 bases between the two ends. CDR3 sequence: CASSSFGGYGYTF. In DNA, the CDR3 is TGTGCCAGCAGCTCCTTTGGGGGCTATGGCTACACCTTC.

V usage is TRBV19 and J usage is TRBJ1-1; the match to TRBD1 covers 7 bases. V shed 6 bases, J shed 3 bases, and the junction held 10 bases outside the gene matches. This CDR3 comprises 15 residues. Per germline, CDR1 LNHDA and CDR2 SQIVND (reference sequence). The CDR3 DNA follows: TGTGCCAGTAGCATGTTCGAGGGGGCCCACACTGAAGCTTTCTTT. Its protein is CASSMFEGAHTEAFF.

This chain connects TRBV11-2 to TRBJ1-1, with D hard to call. CDR3 size: 15 residues. V lost 0 bases and J lost 3, with 11 bases in between. The germline gives CDR1 SGHAT, CDR2 FQNNGV. The CDR3 DNA reads as TGTGCCAGCAGCTTAGATGGGGTAGAGTACACTGAAGCTTTCTTT. Protein sequence: CASSLDGVEYTEAFF.

This clone is a singleton in its sample. The CDR3 here is CASSLTVNTEAFF. CDR3 coding DNA: TGTGCCAGCAGCTTAACAGTGAACACTGAAGCTTTCTTT. The chain carries TRBV7-9 and TRBJ1-1; no reliable D call. V dropped 2 bases and J dropped 0 bases, with 4 bases sitting between them. The CDR3 totals 13 residues. CDR1 is SEHNR, CDR2 FQNEAQ, per germline (reference sequence).

The chain uses TRBV11-2 and TRBJ1-4, with D uncertain. The V and J ends lost 5 bases and 6 bases respectively, with 16 bases between them. The CDR3 has 15 amino acids. Germline assignment: CDR1 SGHAT and CDR2 FQNNGV. Here the CDR3 DNA reads TGTGCCAGCAGCCCCGCGGAGGGAGGAGATGAAAAACTGTTTTTT. It translates to CASSPAEGGDEKLFF.

The chain uses TRBV15 and TRBJ1-4; 9 bases fit TRBD1. V gave up 2 bases and J gave up 7 bases; unmatched junction bases: 5. The CDR3 is made up of 15 amino acids. Germline CDR1 reads LNHNV; CDR2 reads YYDKDF (reference sequence). CDR3 sequence reads: CATSRSGQGGEKLFF. The CDR3 DNA reads as TGTGCCACCAGCAGATCGGGACAGGGAGGTGAAAAACTGTTTTTT.

The chain couples TRBV5-1 to TRBJ2-7; weak D call: TRBD2 (5 bases). The V end lost 3 bases, the J end lost 7 bases, and 11 bases lay between the germline ends. The CDR3 totals 12 residues. Germline loops: CDR1 SGHRS, CDR2 YFSETQ. CDR3 loop: CASSYGPGEQYF. DNA of the CDR3: TGCGCCAGCAGCTACGGGCCGGGGGAGCAGTACTTC.

The chain combines TRBV11-2 with TRBJ1-5, with 8 positions matching TRBD1. Germline V gives CDR1 SGHAT, CDR2 FQNNGV. This CDR3 is built from 14 residues. J was trimmed by 7 bases and V by 1 base; bases with no gene match: 3. The CDR3 nucleotides are TGTGCCAGCAGCTTAGGGACAGGGTGGCAGCCCCAGCATTTT. It translates to CASSLGTGWQPQHF. Filled out from reference TRBV11-2 and TRBJ1-5, the complete variable domain reads EAGVAQSPRYKIIEKRQSVAFWCNPISGHATLYWYQQILGQGPKLLIQFQNNGVVDDSQLPKDRFSAERLKGVDSTLKIQPAKLEDSAVYLCASSLGTGWQPQHFGDGTRLSIL.

This clone has only one observation. This chain uses TRBV7-9 with TRBJ2-1; weak D call: TRBD2 (7 bases). This CDR3 comprises 15 residues. Germline V CDR1 and CDR2: SEHNR, FQNEAQ (reference sequence). Trimming shortened V by 4 bases and J by 0 bases, and 10 bases separated the two germline ends. The CDR3 nucleotides are TGTGCCAGCAGCTGGGGGGGCCCCTCCTACAATGAGCAGTTCTTC. This gives the protein CASSWGGPSYNEQFF.

The table lists this clone with a count of one. The genes are TRBV2 and TRBJ1-5, with D possibly matching TRBD1 (5 bases). This CDR3 is built from 14 residues. V dropped 4 bases and J dropped 0 bases, with 7 bases sitting between them. Per germline, CDR1 SNHLY and CDR2 FYNNEI. For the CDR3, the DNA is TGTGCCAGCAGTGTGGGGACTAGCAATCAGCCCCAGCATTTT. This sequence encodes CASSVGTSNQPQHF.

This clone was detected only a few times. The chain employs TRBV6-4 and TRBJ2-3, with 13 bases matching TRBD2. This CDR3 region has 15 residues. V was clipped by 5 bases and J by 6 bases; unmatched bases: 5. Germline CDR1 is MRHNA and CDR2 is SNTAGT. CDR3: CASSRLAGGSDTQYF. CDR3 nucleotides: TGTGCCAGCAGTCGACTAGCGGGGGGATCGGATACGCAGTATTTT.

The rearrangement uses TRBV5-1 and TRBJ1-1, with D possibly TRBD1 on 6 matching bases. The CDR3 runs 15 residues. Germline CDR1 and CDR2: SGHRS and YFSETQ. Deletions cut 4 bases from V and 5 bases from J, with 18 bases between. The CDR3 DNA follows: TGCGCCAGCAGCCACGAGGGGGGCCTGGGGACTGAAGCTTTCTTT. This encodes CASSHEGGLGTEAFF.

The J gene is TRBJ1-3, the V gene TRBV13; TRBD1 might be the D (5 bases). V dropped 8 bases and J dropped 2 bases, with 7 bases sitting between them. The CDR3 covers 12 residues. Germline lookup yields CDR1 PRHDT and CDR2 FYEKMQ (reference sequence). CDR3 sequence: CASPRAGNTIYF. CDR3 nucleotides: TGTGCCAGCCCCAGGGCTGGAAACACCATATATTTT.

This clone is labeled medium-sized. The rearrangement joins TRBV5-6 to TRBJ2-7; D is uncertain. The V end lost 1 base, the J end lost 5 bases, and 7 bases lay between the germline ends. CDR1 SGHDT and CDR2 YYEEEE come from the germline V gene. There are 12 residues in the CDR3. Here the CDR3 reads CASSLQDNEQYF. The CDR3 nucleotides read TGTGCCAGCAGCTTGCAGGATAACGAGCAGTACTTC.

This chain joins TRBV6-6 and TRBJ1-3, with D perhaps matching TRBD1 (6 bases). V was shortened by 0 bases and J by 4 bases, with 10 bases between the two germline ends. Germline-derived CDR1 and CDR2 are MNHNY and SVGAGI (reference sequence). The CDR3 consists of 15 residues. CDR3 loop: CASSYSHGGGNTIYF. The CDR3 bases are TGTGCCAGCAGTTACTCCCACGGGGGCGGAAACACCATATATTTT.

The V and J genes are TRBV19 and TRBJ1-2; D might be TRBD1 (6 bases). The V gene lost 3 bases and the J gene lost 0 bases, with 14 bases spanning the gap. The V gene's germline CDR1 is LNHDA and CDR2 SQIVND (reference sequence). The length of the CDR3 is 16 residues. CDR3 DNA sequence: TGTGCCAGTAGTATCGGGACATTTGTCTCTAACTATGGCTACACCTTC. Its protein is CASSIGTFVSNYGYTF.

The table lists this clone with a count of one. The chain couples TRBV2 to TRBJ1-5, with D uncertain. Germline lookup yields CDR1 SNHLY and CDR2 FYNNEI. The CDR3 sequence is 13 residues long. Trimming shortened V by 5 bases and J by 3 bases, and 8 bases separated the two germline ends. CDR3: CASSRHINQPQHF. The CDR3 nucleotides read TGTGCCAGCAGTCGACACATCAATCAGCCCCAGCATTTT.

The chain is built from TRBV6-5 and TRBJ2-5; no firm D call. Germline V CDR1 and CDR2: MNHEY, SVGAGI. The CDR3 consists of 11 residues. Trimming took off 8 bases at V and 5 bases at J, with 9 bases between the two ends. The CDR3 nucleotides are TGTGCCAGCGTACTCGGGGAGACCCAGTACTTC. It is translated as CASVLGETQYF.

The chain carries TRBV27 and TRBJ2-3; D may correspond to TRBD1 or TRBD2 (5 bases each). The germline gives CDR1 MNHEY, CDR2 SMNVEV (reference sequence). V lost 3 bases to trimming and J lost 4 bases, with 29 bases between them. The CDR3 runs to 20 residues. CDR3 bases: TGTGCCAGCAGTTTGGCGAAAGGGACCAAAAAACTACTATATGCAGATACGCAGTATTTT. Encoded protein: CASSLAKGTKKLLYADTQYF.

This clone was picked up a small number of times. The chain is built from TRBV13 and TRBJ2-5; 8 nucleotides line up with TRBD2. The CDR3 sequence is 18 residues long. Germline V lookup: CDR1 PRHDT, CDR2 FYEKMQ (reference sequence). The junction had 16 bases not matched to a gene; V was cut back by 2 bases and J by 5 bases. CDR3 region: CASSLRFASGSPGETQYF. The CDR3 DNA follows: TGTGCCAGCAGCTTAAGGTTTGCTAGCGGGTCCCCGGGGGAGACCCAGTACTTC.

The chain combines TRBV5-4 with TRBJ1-1; D gene ambiguous. The CDR3 spans 15 residues. Per germline, CDR1 SGHNT and CDR2 YYREEE (reference sequence). The germline V and J ends were trimmed by 2 bases and 3 bases, with 14 bases remaining between them. The DNA for the CDR3 is TGTGCCAGCAGCTTCCGTCCGGACGGGGACACTGAAGCTTTCTTT. As protein: CASSFRPDGDTEAFF.

V is TRBV2 and J is TRBJ1-2; D remains unclear. V gave up 4 bases and J gave up 7 bases, with 1 base separating them. CDR3 length equals 9 residues. From germline, CDR1 is SNHLY and CDR2 FYNNEI. The CDR3 is CASSGGYTF. The CDR3 bases are TGTGCCAGCAGTGGTGGCTACACCTTC. Full variable domain (rest looked up from reference TRBV2 and TRBJ1-2): EPEVTQTPSHQVTQMGQEVILRCVPISNHLYFYWYRQILGQKVEFLVSFYNNEISEKSEIFDDQFSVERPDGSNFTLKIRSTKLEDSAMYFCASSGGYTFGSGTRLTVV.